These T cell receptor beta chains were read from a single sample in a study of blood T cell repertoires in COVID-19. TCRdb's copy holds only in-frame clones and misses some; the assay was immunoSEQ multiplex PCR. Altogether over 200,000 clones are present, over 80% being singletons, with the ten largest covering roughly 5%. Sequences were obtained from peripheral blood. The receptor source for this set is a human donor in a cohort sampled during active COVID-19. Both conserved end residues are part of each CDR3. A D gene is named only where the DNA matches it firmly. Only part of the rows carry a size: once, few, many, or a class if the clone is expanded.

d_call j_call v_call clone_size cdr3_length cdr3_aa cdr3_nt
TRBD1 TRBJ1-1 TRBV6-5 - 13 CASSYKQGTEAFF TGTGCCAGCAGCTATAAACAGGGGACTGAAGCTTTCTTT
- TRBJ2-1 TRBV30 few 12 CAWSVRGNEQFF TGTGCCTGGAGTGTACGGGGCAATGAGCAGTTCTTC
- TRBJ2-7 TRBV6-5 - 12 CASSRHRDEQYF TGTGCCAGCAGTCGCCACAGGGACGAGCAGTACTTC
TRBD1 TRBJ1-2 TRBV6-5 - 14 CASSWDRGAYGYTF TGTGCCAGCAGCTGGGACAGGGGCGCCTATGGCTACACCTTC
- TRBJ2-7 TRBV10-3 - 14 CAISEGPRDYEQYF TGTGCCATCAGTGAGGGCCCGCGGGACTACGAGCAGTACTTC
- TRBJ1-6 TRBV5-5 few 17 CASSSQGSRSYNSPLHF TGTGCCAGCAGCTCGCAGGGGTCCCGCTCCTATAATTCACCCCTCCACTTT
TRBD2 TRBJ2-3 TRBV5-1 - 18 CASSLGLAGGSGTDTQYF TGCGCCAGCAGCTTGGGCCTAGCGGGAGGCTCTGGGACAGATACGCAGTATTTT
- TRBJ1-2 TRBV4-2 - 15 CASSQRPGGDRGYTF TGTGCCAGCAGCCAGCGGCCGGGCGGGGATCGCGGCTACACCTTC
TRBD1 TRBJ1-6 TRBV10-3 - 14 CAIKPGQENSPLHF TGTGCCATCAAACCGGGACAGGAAAATTCACCCCTCCACTTT
TRBD2 TRBJ2-7 TRBV2 - 15 CASSEGRTSGIVTYF TGTGCCAGCAGTGAAGGAAGGACTAGCGGGATTGTTACGTACTTC
- TRBJ2-3 TRBV6-5 - 14 CASSSTIRGDTQYF TGTGCCAGCAGTTCCACTATTAGGGGGGATACGCAGTATTTT
- TRBJ1-6 TRBV6-6 - 16 CASTLGSFSYNSPLHF TGTGCCAGCACCCTGGGCAGCTTCTCCTATAATTCACCCCTCCACTTT
- TRBJ1-4 TRBV7-9 - 12 CASSLDRGELFF TGTGCCAGCAGCTTAGACCGGGGGGAACTGTTTTTT
- TRBJ1-5 TRBV6-6 - 15 CASKLGRTSNQPQHF TGTGCCAGCAAACTCGGGAGGACTAGCAATCAGCCCCAGCATTTT
- TRBJ2-2 TRBV27 - 12 CASRRNTGELFF TGTGCCAGCAGGAGGAACACCGGGGAGCTGTTTTTT
TRBD1 TRBJ2-7 TRBV7-3 - 15 CASSLLGTGGHEQYF TGTGCCAGCAGCTTACTCGGGACAGGGGGCCACGAGCAGTACTTC
- TRBJ1-2 TRBV28 - 15 CASSSNQLGGFGYTF TGTGCCAGCAGTTCTAATCAACTGGGGGGTTTTGGCTACACCTTC
TRBD2 TRBJ2-5 TRBV24-1 - 16 CATSDPTSGRGETQYF TGTGCCACCAGTGATCCTACTAGCGGGAGAGGGGAGACCCAGTACTTC
TRBD2 TRBJ2-2 TRBV5-1 - 15 CASSFSGRNTGELFF TGCGCCAGCAGCTTTAGCGGGAGGAACACCGGGGAGCTGTTTTTT
TRBD1 TRBJ2-7 TRBV7-2 - 14 CASSLGQGIHEQYF TGTGCCAGCAGCTTAGGACAGGGAATCCACGAGCAGTACTTC
- TRBJ2-2 TRBV7-3 - 18 CASSLTSGAIEGTGELFF TGTGCCAGCAGCTTAACGTCTGGGGCTATTGAAGGTACCGGGGAGCTGTTTTTT
- TRBJ2-7 TRBV5-1 few 13 CASSLELRYEQYF TGCGCCAGCAGCTTGGAGCTACGGTACGAGCAGTACTTC
TRBD1 TRBJ1-2 TRBV29-1 once 12 CSVQGGGYGYTF TGCAGCGTTCAGGGGGGTGGCTATGGCTACACCTTC
TRBD1 TRBJ1-4 TRBV6-1 - 15 CASSDPRGLWEKLFF TGTGCCAGCAGTGACCCCAGGGGGCTGTGGGAAAAACTGTTTTTT
TRBD1 TRBJ1-5 TRBV6-5 - 15 CASSPEGGVNQPQHF TGTGCCAGCAGCCCAGAAGGGGGCGTCAATCAGCCCCAGCATTTT
- TRBJ1-5 TRBV12-3/TRBV12-4 - 13 CASSLGGLSAQHF TGTGCCAGCAGTTTAGGTGGGCTCTCGGCCCAGCATTTT
- TRBJ1-1 TRBV7-8 - 14 CASTIRGSGTEAFF TGTGCCAGCACTATTAGGGGGTCAGGCACTGAAGCTTTCTTT
- TRBJ1-1 TRBV10-3 - 17 CAISESPYRDRNTEAFF TGTGCCATCAGTGAGTCGCCTTACAGGGATAGGAACACTGAAGCTTTCTTT
- TRBJ1-2 TRBV4-3 - 15 CASSQLATGNYGYTF TGCGCCAGCAGCCAACTGGCGACCGGGAACTATGGCTACACCTTC
- TRBJ1-2 TRBV3-1/TRBV3-2 - 13 CASSQAGGLGYTF TGTGCCAGCAGCCAGGCAGGAGGTCTGGGCTACACCTTC
- TRBJ2-1 TRBV20-1 - 13 CSASSRVYNEQFF TGCAGTGCTAGTTCCAGGGTTTACAATGAGCAGTTCTTC
- TRBJ1-2 TRBV30 - 13 CAWSVQGGYGYTF TGTGCCTGGAGTGTACAGGGCGGCTATGGCTACACCTTC
- TRBJ2-7 TRBV5-1 once 12 CASSSNSYEQYF TGCGCCAGCAGCTCCAACTCCTACGAGCAGTACTTC
- TRBJ1-1 TRBV14 - 14 CASSLTGMNTEAFF TGTGCCAGCAGCCTTACAGGGATGAACACTGAAGCTTTCTTT
TRBD2 TRBJ2-2 TRBV4-3 - 18 CASSQARSFGGSAGELFF TGCGCCAGCAGCCAAGCTCGGTCCTTCGGGGGGTCGGCCGGGGAGCTGTTTTTT